The sequence of this T cell receptor beta chain was determined in a study of T-cell reconstitution after alpha-beta-depleted transplantation in children. As it was prepared, the TCRbeta library received unique molecular identifiers. In TCRdb, the PCR reads were re-called with MiXCR into one record per CDR3 protein. Of approximately 200,000 distinct CDR3 sequences in the sample, about 14% were seen once. J lost 3 bases, V lost 5 bases, and 4 bases had no gene match. The CDR3 has 13 amino acids. From germline, CDR1 is SGHRS and CDR2 YFSETQ. This clonotype has a count of ten or more. This specimen consisted of PBMCs from the stem cell graft donor, obtained from the stem cell graft. This clonotype originated in a human donor who donated a stem cell graft to a child with acute lymphoblastic leukemia. The J gene is TRBJ1-1, the V gene TRBV5-1; TRBD1 aligns across 7 bases. CDR3 DNA sequence: TGCGCCAGCAGGACAGGGTCTGACACTGAAGCTTTCTTT. Its translation is CASRTGSDTEAFF.